The 8 T cell receptor beta chains below were found in one sample sequenced in a study of T cells in Graves' hyperthyroidism and ophthalmopathy. The TCR beta CDR3 regions underwent amplification using RNA transcripts as the source. During a first-round RT-PCR of the TCR CDR3, the HTBI primer set was used. MiXCR was run by TCRdb on the multiplex PCR reads, yielding one entry per CDR3 protein. The table lists around 200,000 distinct CDR3 sequences, approximately 20% of them singletons. The specimen sequenced was blood. The receptors derive from a middle-aged man with Graves' hyperthyroidism.

This clonotype came up many times. V gene TRBV2 combines with J gene TRBJ2-3; the match to TRBD1 covers 7 bases. The germline gives CDR1 SNHLY, CDR2 FYNNEI. The junction had 13 bases not matched to a gene; V was cut back by 5 bases and J by 5 bases. The CDR3 has 16 residues. The CDR3 here is CASSRGTAQELDTQYF. The CDR3 DNA sequence: TGTGCCAGCAGTAGGGGGACAGCCCAGGAGTTAGATACGCAGTATTTT.

Many counts were recorded for this clonotype. J is TRBJ1-5 and V is TRBV6-1; D gene unclear. This CDR3 spans 14 amino acids. Germline V gene lookup returns CDR1 MNHNS and CDR2 SASEGT. Trimming removed 3 bases from V and 6 bases from J, with 12 bases in between. CDR3 coding DNA: TGTGCCAGCAGTGATATCAGTCTTTTTCAGCCCCAGCATTTT. This translates into CASSDISLFQPQHF.

This clonotype came up many times. The chain couples TRBV4-1 to TRBJ2-7; tentatively, D is TRBD2 (5 bases). The CDR3 is made up of 16 amino acids. Germline V CDR1 and CDR2: MGHRA, YSYEKL. The germline V and J ends were trimmed by 0 bases and 3 bases, with 15 bases remaining between them. In nucleotides, the CDR3 is TGCGCCAGCAGCCAAGATTCCGGGATTTCGGGCTACGAGCAGTACTTC. Translating it yields CASSQDSGISGYEQYF.

This clonotype was picked up a small number of times. V is TRBV5-1 and J is TRBJ2-5, with no clear D. From germline, CDR1 is SGHRS and CDR2 YFSETQ. V was cut by 4 bases and J by 0 bases, with 10 bases left in between. The CDR3 runs to 14 residues. The CDR3 region has the DNA TGCGCCAGCAGCAGGGCGGAGTACCAAGAGACCCAGTACTTC. Translated: CASSRAEYQETQYF.

This clonotype was observed many times. This chain uses TRBV20-1 with TRBJ1-6; 7 nucleotides agree with TRBD1. CDR1 and CDR2 from the germline V gene are DFQATT and SNEGSKA (reference sequence). Trimming at V came to 4 bases and at J to 0 bases, leaving 6 bases not matched to a gene. The CDR3 covers 16 residues. CDR3 in DNA: TGCAGTGCTACCGGGACAGCGAGCTCCTATAATTCACCCCTCCACTTT. Its translation is CSATGTASSYNSPLHF.

This clonotype has ten or more counts. The chain has TRBV7-2 and TRBJ1-1; D unclear. The germline V gene encodes CDR1 SGHTA and CDR2 FQGNSA. CDR3 length equals 14 residues. V gave up 5 bases and J gave up 0 bases, with 10 bases separating them. The CDR3 DNA sequence: TGTGCCAGCAGCCCAAGGTTAGTGAACACTGAAGCTTTCTTT. Its translation: CASSPRLVNTEAFF.

Of note for this clonotype: This could be a read error, since a much larger clone is one nucleotide away. This chain joins TRBV18 and TRBJ1-2, with a possible D match to TRBD1 (6 bases). Trimming removed 5 bases from V and 2 bases from J, with 12 bases in between. The CDR3 sequence is 14 residues long. CDR1 and CDR2 from the germline V gene are KGHSH and LQKENI. For the CDR3, the DNA is TGTGCCAGCTCATCACAGGGCAGCAACTATGGCTACACCTTC. Protein: CASSSQGSNYGYTF.

The table lists this clonotype with a few counts. V gene TRBV7-9 combines with J gene TRBJ1-1; D possibly corresponds to TRBD1 (5 bases). Germline loops: CDR1 SEHNR, CDR2 FQNEAQ (reference sequence). The CDR3 is made up of 13 amino acids. V was cut by 3 bases and J by 8 bases, with 13 bases left in between. This chain's CDR3 is CASSFDQGPEAFF. CDR3 nucleotides: TGTGCCAGCAGCTTCGATCAGGGCCCAGAAGCTTTCTTT.